A selection of T cell receptor beta chains follows, all from one sample in a study of blood T cell repertoires in COVID-19. Profiled with immunoSEQ multiplex PCR; TCRdb holds only in-frame clones, not every one. The sample shows approximately 140,000 clones, approximately 83% of them seen only once. Sequencing was done on a sample of peripheral blood. The receptors shown here come from a woman aged 55-70 years with COVID-19, enrolled during active disease. CDR3s include the opening cysteine and the closing phenylalanine or tryptophan. The D gene is left open where the match is weak. Size tells how often a clone was seen (once, few, many) or the class of an expanded clone, and some rows leave it out.

size	V	D	J	length	DNA	CDR3
-	TRBV4-3	-	TRBJ2-1	12	TGCGCCAGCAGCCAACAGGATAATGAGCAGTTCTTC	CASSQQDNEQFF
-	TRBV3-1/TRBV3-2	-	TRBJ2-7	14	TGTGCCAGCAGCCACTCTGCGTCTGGCTACGAGCAGTACTTC	CASSHSASGYEQYF
-	TRBV3-1/TRBV3-2	-	TRBJ1-2	12	TGTGCCAGCAGCCTTCGGGACTATGGCTACACCTTC	CASSLRDYGYTF
-	TRBV6-5	-	TRBJ1-3	14	TGTGCCAGCGGTCAGGGGTTCTCTGGAAACACCATATATTTT	CASGQGFSGNTIYF
-	TRBV27	TRBD1	TRBJ2-7	18	TGTGCCAGCAGTTTATCGGGGGACAGGGGCCGTTTCCGCTACGAGCAGTACTTC	CASSLSGDRGRFRYEQYF
-	TRBV24-1	-	TRBJ2-1	13	TGTGCCACCAGCACAAACAGGGTTAATGAGCAGTTCTTC	CATSTNRVNEQFF
few	TRBV5-1	-	TRBJ2-2	16	TGCGCCAGCAGCTTCCGGGACATTTCGAACACCGGGGAGCTGTTTTTT	CASSFRDISNTGELFF
-	TRBV4-3	TRBD1	TRBJ1-1	16	TGCGCCAGCAGCCACGGGACAGGGGACATGAACACTGAAGCTTTCTTT	CASSHGTGDMNTEAFF
once	TRBV5-6	-	TRBJ2-1	12	TGTGCCAGCAGCTTGATCACGGGAGAGCAGTTCTTC	CASSLITGEQFF
-	TRBV19	-	TRBJ2-7	16	TGTGCCAGTAGTATAGGGCGGGCGGGCCTAGTCGGCGAGCAGTACTTC	CASSIGRAGLVGEQYF
-	TRBV6-5	TRBD1	TRBJ1-6	15	TGTGCCAGCTCTACAGGGGTTTTTCAAAATTCACCCCTCCACTTT	CASSTGVFQNSPLHF
-	TRBV12-3/TRBV12-4	-	TRBJ2-7	13	TGTGCCAGCAGTTTTGACAACTCCTACGAGCAGTACTTC	CASSFDNSYEQYF
once	TRBV2	TRBD2	TRBJ2-7	13	TGTGCCAGTAGGACTAGCGGGGGTTACGAGCAGTACTTC	CASRTSGGYEQYF
-	TRBV4-1	TRBD2	TRBJ2-7	16	TGCGCCAGCAGCCTCTGGACTAGCGGGGCTCCCTACGAGCAGTACTTC	CASSLWTSGAPYEQYF
-	TRBV9	-	TRBJ2-5	16	TGTGCCAGCAGCGTAGGGCAAGCTAGGTACCAAGAGACCCAGTACTTC	CASSVGQARYQETQYF
-	TRBV15	-	TRBJ1-5	16	TGTGCCACCAGCAGAGATTATGACAGCTTAGATAGTCCCCAGCATTTT	CATSRDYDSLDSPQHF
-	TRBV4-3	-	TRBJ1-1	15	TGCGCCAGCAGCCAAATGCCGAGGGCAGGCACTGAAGCTTTCTTT	CASSQMPRAGTEAFF
-	TRBV6-5	TRBD1	TRBJ2-1	14	TGTGCCAGCACTATCCGGGACAGCTACAATGAGCAGTTCTTC	CASTIRDSYNEQFF
-	TRBV5-1	-	TRBJ1-4	15	TGCGCCAGCAGCTCCAGGGCCACGGGGGGTGAAAAACTGTTTTTT	CASSSRATGGEKLFF
-	TRBV6-5	-	TRBJ1-2	13	TGTGCCAGCAGTCTGGACAGACTCTATGGCTACACCTTC	CASSLDRLYGYTF
-	TRBV6-1	-	TRBJ1-1	15	TGTGCCAGCAGTGAACTTCCGGGGGAGGGTACTGAAGCTTTCTTT	CASSELPGEGTEAFF
once	TRBV7-6	TRBD2	TRBJ2-7	14	TGTGCCAGCAGCTCCCGGGGGGGCGTCTACGAGCAGTACTTC	CASSSRGGVYEQYF
-	TRBV2	TRBD1	TRBJ2-1	13	TGTGCCAGCAGGACGGGAGAGTGGGACAGGGGGTTCTTC	CASRTGEWDRGFF
-	TRBV4-3	-	TRBJ1-6	15	TGCGCCAGCAGCGCTGGGGCATCCTATAATTCACCCCTCCACTTT	CASSAGASYNSPLHF